This TCR beta chain was sequenced in a study of CD8 T cell repertoires and HIV-1 epitope variants. Background on the study: Separate from the cultures, 1M uncultured T cells served as baseline.

Sequencing of TCR beta CDR3 used immunoSEQ survey depth. Sequenced by immunoSEQ multiplex PCR; TCRdb stores in-frame clones only, minus some. Of tens of thousands of clones detected, roughly 81% appear once; the ten largest clones hold approximately 24%. V was trimmed by 7 bases and J by 0 bases, leaving 10 bases between them. The CDR3 runs 14 residues. Germline-derived CDR1 and CDR2 are LNHDA and SQIVND (reference sequence). The TCR was taken from a male donor with HIV. The sequenced material came from uncultured baseline CD8+ T cells from peripheral blood mononuclear cells (PBMCs). The chain recombines TRBV19 with TRBJ1-5; a weak D match, TRBD1 (6 bases). In nucleotides, the CDR3 is TGTGCCAGTACTGACAGGTATAGCAATCAGCCCCAGCATTTT. Protein sequence: CASTDRYSNQPQHF.